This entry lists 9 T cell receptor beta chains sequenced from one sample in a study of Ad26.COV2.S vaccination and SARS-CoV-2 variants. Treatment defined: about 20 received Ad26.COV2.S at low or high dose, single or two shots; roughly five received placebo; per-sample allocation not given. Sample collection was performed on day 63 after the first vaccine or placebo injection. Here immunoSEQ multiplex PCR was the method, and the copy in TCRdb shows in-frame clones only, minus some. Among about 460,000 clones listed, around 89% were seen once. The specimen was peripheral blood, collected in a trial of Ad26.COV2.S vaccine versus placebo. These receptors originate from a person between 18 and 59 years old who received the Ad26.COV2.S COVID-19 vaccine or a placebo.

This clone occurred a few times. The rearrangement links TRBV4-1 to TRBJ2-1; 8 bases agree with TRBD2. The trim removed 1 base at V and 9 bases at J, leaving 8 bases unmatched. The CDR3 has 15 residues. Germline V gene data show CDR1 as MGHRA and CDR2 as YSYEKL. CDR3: CASSQVGGLAGEQFF. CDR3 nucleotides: TGCGCCAGCAGCCAAGTAGGTGGGCTAGCGGGTGAGCAGTTCTTC.

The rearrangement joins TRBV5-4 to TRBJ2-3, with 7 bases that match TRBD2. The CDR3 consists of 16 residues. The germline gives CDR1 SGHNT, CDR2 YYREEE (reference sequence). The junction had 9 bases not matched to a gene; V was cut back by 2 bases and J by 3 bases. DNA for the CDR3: TGTGCCAGCAGCTTTTCGCAGGCTAGCGGAACAGATACGCAGTATTTT. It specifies CASSFSQASGTDTQYF.

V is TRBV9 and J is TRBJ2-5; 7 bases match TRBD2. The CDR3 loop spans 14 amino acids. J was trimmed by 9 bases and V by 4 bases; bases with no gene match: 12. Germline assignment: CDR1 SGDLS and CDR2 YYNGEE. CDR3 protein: CASSPRLADGSQYF. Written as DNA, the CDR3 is TGTGCCAGCAGCCCTCGACTAGCCGACGGGTCCCAGTACTTC.

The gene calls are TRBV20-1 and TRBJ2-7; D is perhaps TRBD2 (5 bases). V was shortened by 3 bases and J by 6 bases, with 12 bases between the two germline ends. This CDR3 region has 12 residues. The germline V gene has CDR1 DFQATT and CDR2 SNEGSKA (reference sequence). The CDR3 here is CSASRGEGEQYF. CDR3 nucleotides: TGCAGTGCTAGTCGTGGAGAGGGCGAGCAGTACTTC.

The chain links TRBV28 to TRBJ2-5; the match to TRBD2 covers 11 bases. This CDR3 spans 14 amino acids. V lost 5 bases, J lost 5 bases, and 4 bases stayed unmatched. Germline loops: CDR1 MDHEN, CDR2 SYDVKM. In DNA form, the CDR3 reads TGTGCCAGCAGTGCTCCTAGCGGGAGGGAGACCCAGTACTTC. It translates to CASSAPSGRETQYF.

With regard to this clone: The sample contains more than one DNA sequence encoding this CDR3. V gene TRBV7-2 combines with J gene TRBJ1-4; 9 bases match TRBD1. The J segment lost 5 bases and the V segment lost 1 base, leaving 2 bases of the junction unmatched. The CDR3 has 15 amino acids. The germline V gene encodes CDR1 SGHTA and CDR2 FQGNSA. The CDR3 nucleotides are TGTGCCAGCAGCTTAGGCGGGACAGGGAATGAAAAACTGTTTTTT. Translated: CASSLGGTGNEKLFF.

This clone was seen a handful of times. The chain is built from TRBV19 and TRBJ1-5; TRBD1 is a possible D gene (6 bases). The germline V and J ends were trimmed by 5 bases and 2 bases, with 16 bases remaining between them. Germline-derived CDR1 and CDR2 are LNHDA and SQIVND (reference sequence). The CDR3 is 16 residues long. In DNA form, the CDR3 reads TGTGCCAGTAGTTCATGGGGGGCGGTTGGCAATCAGCCCCAGCATTTT. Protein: CASSSWGAVGNQPQHF.

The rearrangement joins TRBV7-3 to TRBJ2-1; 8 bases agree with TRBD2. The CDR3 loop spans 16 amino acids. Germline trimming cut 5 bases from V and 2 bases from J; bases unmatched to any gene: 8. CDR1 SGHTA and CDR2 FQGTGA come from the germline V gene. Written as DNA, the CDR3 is TGTGCCAGCAGCCCCGGGGGGGATTTAGCCTACAATGAGCAGTTCTTC. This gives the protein CASSPGGDLAYNEQFF.

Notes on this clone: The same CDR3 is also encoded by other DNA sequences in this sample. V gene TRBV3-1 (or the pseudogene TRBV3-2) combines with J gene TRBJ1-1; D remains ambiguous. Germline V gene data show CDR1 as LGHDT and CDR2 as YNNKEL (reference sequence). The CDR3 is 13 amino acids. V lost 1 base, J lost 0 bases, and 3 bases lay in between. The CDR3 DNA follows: TGTGCCAGCAGCCAAGTTCTGAACACTGAAGCTTTCTTT. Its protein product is CASSQVLNTEAFF.